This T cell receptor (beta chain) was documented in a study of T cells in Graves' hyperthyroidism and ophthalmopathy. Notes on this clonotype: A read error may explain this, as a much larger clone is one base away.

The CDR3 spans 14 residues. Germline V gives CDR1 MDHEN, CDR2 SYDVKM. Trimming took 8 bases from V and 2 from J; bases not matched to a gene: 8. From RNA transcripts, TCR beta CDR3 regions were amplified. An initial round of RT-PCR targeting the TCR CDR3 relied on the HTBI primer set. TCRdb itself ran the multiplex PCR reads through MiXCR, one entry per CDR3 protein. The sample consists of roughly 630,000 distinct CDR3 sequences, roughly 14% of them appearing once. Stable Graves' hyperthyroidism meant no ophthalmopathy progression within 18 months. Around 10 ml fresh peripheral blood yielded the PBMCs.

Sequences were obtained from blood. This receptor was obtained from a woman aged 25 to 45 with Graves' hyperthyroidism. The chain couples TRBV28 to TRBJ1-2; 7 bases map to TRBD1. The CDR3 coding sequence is TGTGCCAGCGGATTGGGACAGCTGAACTATGGCTACACCTTC. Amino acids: CASGLGQLNYGYTF.